This passage covers 31 T cell receptor beta chains from one sample sequenced in a study of shared clonotypes between healthy human individuals. The method was immunoSEQ multiplex PCR; TCRdb's version includes in-frame clones alone and lacks a portion of them. The profile shows about 700,000 clones, around 74% of them singletons. Material for sequencing was memory CD4+ T cells sorted from blood. This sample's subset: CD45RA-negative fraction. These receptors were taken from a woman aged 25 to 39 in good health.

The chain has TRBV6-6 and TRBJ2-7, with 14 positions matching TRBD2. Germline CDR1 MNHNY, CDR2 SVGAGI (reference sequence). The CDR3 is made up of 16 amino acids. Trimming removed 5 bases from V and 6 bases from J; junction bases left unmatched: 9. The CDR3 sequence: CASSSGTSGRKGEQYF. The DNA for the CDR3 is TGTGCCAGCAGTAGCGGGACTAGCGGGAGAAAGGGCGAGCAGTACTTC.

This chain links TRBV6-5 with TRBJ2-7; no firm D call. The CDR3 runs 13 residues. The germline V and J ends were trimmed by 6 bases and 2 bases, with 11 bases remaining between them. CDR1 is MNHEY and CDR2 is SVGAGI in the germline V gene. CDR3 sequence (DNA): TGTGCCAGCAGCGCTAGAAGGACCTACGAGCAGTACTTC. Translation gives CASSARRTYEQYF.

The rearrangement uses TRBV6-6 and TRBJ1-2; 8 nucleotides align to TRBD1. Trimming at V came to 2 bases and at J to 4 bases, leaving 6 bases not matched to a gene. Looked up from germline, CDR1 is MNHNY and CDR2 is SVGAGI (reference sequence). The CDR3 covers 15 residues. CDR3 sequence reads: CASSYDRGASYGYTF. CDR3 in DNA: TGTGCCAGCAGTTACGACAGGGGCGCATCCTATGGCTACACCTTC.

This chain joins TRBV27 and TRBJ2-3, with TRBD2 matching over 8 bases. V gave up 6 bases and J gave up 2 bases; unmatched junction bases: 4. Germline-derived CDR1 and CDR2 are MNHEY and SMNVEV (reference sequence). The CDR3 has 14 residues. The CDR3 coding sequence is TGTGCCAGCAGGATAGCGGGGATCACAGATACGCAGTATTTT. The encoded protein is CASRIAGITDTQYF.

In this sample, this clone turned up many times. The J gene is TRBJ2-2, the V gene TRBV28, with no clear D. Trimming removed 6 bases at V and 1 base at J, with 12 bases between. The germline V gene encodes CDR1 MDHEN and CDR2 SYDVKM. The CDR3 runs 15 residues. The CDR3 here is CASSLISRNTGELFF. The CDR3 DNA follows: TGTGCCAGCAGCCTTATCAGCCGGAACACCGGGGAGCTGTTTTTT.

The chain combines TRBV5-1 with TRBJ2-7; 15 nucleotides align to TRBD2. CDR3 length: 17 amino acids. Germline V gene lookup returns CDR1 SGHRS and CDR2 YFSETQ. Losses at the gene ends were 4 bases for V and 0 bases for J; bases not matched to a gene: 5. CDR3 protein: CASSPGLAGGDSYEQYF. The CDR3 region has the DNA TGCGCCAGCAGCCCGGGACTAGCGGGGGGAGACTCCTACGAGCAGTACTTC.

V is TRBV5-1 and J is TRBJ1-4; maybe TRBD1 (6 bases). V lost 0 bases and J 0 bases, leaving 12 bases between the germline ends. The CDR3 has 17 amino acids. Germline V gene lookup returns CDR1 SGHRS and CDR2 YFSETQ. The CDR3, as DNA: TGCGCCAGCAGCTTGGCGCGCAGGGGTGCAACTAATGAAAAACTGTTTTTT. Protein sequence: CASSLARRGATNEKLFF.

This clone has only one observation. J is TRBJ1-3 and V is TRBV19; no clear D. Germline CDR1 is LNHDA and CDR2 is SQIVND (reference sequence). Trimming removed 7 bases at V and 3 bases at J, with 16 bases between. This CDR3 comprises 15 residues. CDR3 nucleotide sequence: TGTGCCAGTAACCCGATGCGGGGAGGTGGAAACACCATATATTTT. It encodes CASNPMRGGGNTIYF.

CDR3 sequence reads: CASSSSTLDRRWTEAFF. The CDR3 DNA is TGTGCCAGCAGCTCGTCCACCCTGGACAGGCGCTGGACTGAAGCTTTCTTT. The V and J genes are TRBV11-2 and TRBJ1-1, with 7 nucleotides matching TRBD1. Germline lookup yields CDR1 SGHAT and CDR2 FQNNGV. The CDR3 extends over 17 amino acids. With 4 bases clipped from V and 5 bases from J, the junction kept 16 bases outside the gene matches.

The genes are TRBV10-3 and TRBJ2-1; no firm D call. The V end lost 3 bases, the J end lost 5 bases, and 5 bases lay between the germline ends. The CDR3 has 12 residues. The germline gives CDR1 ENHRY, CDR2 SYGVKD. The CDR3 protein is CAISDYNNEQFF. The CDR3 DNA reads as TGTGCCATCAGTGACTATAACAATGAGCAGTTCTTC.

The V gene is TRBV28, the J gene TRBJ2-7; TRBD2 matches at 11 bases. The CDR3 has 16 residues. From germline, CDR1 is MDHEN and CDR2 SYDVKM. With V trimmed by 7 bases and J by 2 bases, 10 bases remained unmatched. The CDR3 DNA sequence: TGTGCCAGCACAGTCAATATAGCGGGAGGGACCTACGAGCAGTACTTC. Protein: CASTVNIAGGTYEQYF.

This sequence joins TRBV11-2 and TRBJ2-5; the D is unclear. CDR3 length equals 15 residues. The germline V gene has CDR1 SGHAT and CDR2 FQNNGV. V was cut by 1 base and J by 5 bases, with 14 bases left in between. The CDR3 reads CASSLGALVPETQYF. CDR3 DNA sequence: TGTGCCAGCAGCTTAGGGGCCCTCGTACCGGAGACCCAGTACTTC.

The chain's CDR3 is CASRDVRRTGELFF. CDR3 nucleotides: TGTGCCAGCAGAGATGTCAGGAGGACCGGGGAGCTGTTTTTT. The rearrangement uses TRBV28 and TRBJ2-2; D perhaps matches TRBD2 (5 bases). Trimming left V 6 bases short and J 5 bases short, with 13 bases between. CDR3 length: 14 amino acids. Germline V gene lookup returns CDR1 MDHEN and CDR2 SYDVKM.

J is TRBJ2-3 and V is TRBV6-5; TRBD2 is a possible D gene (5 bases). V lost 8 bases, J lost 4 bases, and 13 bases lay in between. This CDR3 region has 13 residues. CDR1 is MNHEY and CDR2 is SVGAGI in the germline V gene. CDR3 bases: TGTGCCAGCCGGAGCGGTACCTCAGATACGCAGTATTTT. Translation gives CASRSGTSDTQYF.

This chain connects TRBV29-1 to TRBJ2-7; 7 bases are shared with TRBD1. This CDR3 is 12 amino acids long. V was pared by 7 bases and J by 2 bases, with 5 bases of the junction left unmatched. Germline V lookup: CDR1 SQVTM, CDR2 ANQGSEA. The CDR3 region is CSARGTAYEQYF. CDR3 sequence (DNA): TGCAGCGCGAGGGGGACAGCCTACGAGCAGTACTTC.

In this sample, this clone turned up a few times. The V call is TRBV19, the J call TRBJ2-2, with a tentative D call TRBD2 (5 bases). The CDR3 is 14 amino acids. V was cut by 8 bases and J by 2 bases, with 12 bases left in between. Germline lookup yields CDR1 LNHDA and CDR2 SQIVND (reference sequence). CDR3: CASGTTGNTGELFF. CDR3 in DNA: TGTGCCAGTGGAACGACGGGAAACACCGGGGAGCTGTTTTTT.

This clone was recorded once. V gene TRBV28 combines with J gene TRBJ2-2; D unresolved. The CDR3 extends over 15 amino acids. V lost 6 bases and J lost 0, with 11 bases in between. The germline V gene encodes CDR1 MDHEN and CDR2 SYDVKM. The CDR3 sequence: CASRSSLANTGELFF. In nucleotides, the CDR3 is TGTGCCAGCAGAAGCTCCCTAGCGAACACCGGGGAGCTGTTTTTT. The full variable domain, its missing parts supplied by reference TRBV28 and TRBJ2-2, is DVKVTQSSRYLVKRTGEKVFLECVQDMDHENMFWYRQDPGLGLRLIYFSYDVKMKEKGDIPEGYSVSREKKERFSLILESASTNQTSMYLCASRSSLANTGELFFGEGSRLTVL.

The CDR3 nucleotides are TGTGCCAGCAGTGAACCGGGGGCTAGGTCCCTTAATGAAAAACTGTTTTTT. It is translated as CASSEPGARSLNEKLFF. This rearrangement joins TRBV6-1 to TRBJ1-4, with D perhaps matching TRBD1 (6 bases). Trimming removed 2 bases at V and 4 bases at J, with 17 bases between. CDR1 is MNHNS, CDR2 SASEGT, per germline. The CDR3 is 17 amino acids.

Comments on this clone: The same CDR3 also results from other DNA sequences found in this sample. This chain connects TRBV28 to TRBJ1-2, with unresolved D. The V end was cut by 5 bases, the J end by 3 bases, with 7 bases between. This CDR3 is 12 amino acids long. CDR1 is MDHEN and CDR2 is SYDVKM in the germline V gene. In nucleotides, the CDR3 is TGTGCCAGCAGTCTTGGCTACTATGGCTACACCTTC. Its translation is CASSLGYYGYTF.

This clone was detected a few times. Other DNA sequences of this sample code for an identical CDR3. The chain employs TRBV5-1 and TRBJ2-1, with 10 nucleotides matching TRBD2. The V segment lost 4 bases and the J segment 4 bases; nucleotides outside the gene matches: 5. In germline, CDR1 is SGHRS, CDR2 YFSETQ. This CDR3 is 15 amino acids long. CDR3 sequence reads: CASSQTSGAYNEQFF. The CDR3 bases are TGCGCCAGCAGCCAAACTAGCGGGGCATACAATGAGCAGTTCTTC. The full variable domain, in which reference TRBV5-1 and TRBJ2-1 provide the parts outside the CDR3, is KAGVTQTPRYLIKTRGQQVTLSCSPISGHRSVSWYQQTPGQGLQFLFEYFSETQRNKGNFPGRFSGRQFSNSRSEMNVSTLELGDSALYLCASSQTSGAYNEQFFGPGTRLTVL.

This rearrangement joins TRBV19 to TRBJ2-7; 13 bases line up with TRBD2. This CDR3 contains 13 residues. The junction had 5 bases not matched to a gene; V was cut back by 10 bases and J by 5 bases. Germline values: CDR1 LNHDA, CDR2 SQIVND (reference sequence). The CDR3 sequence is CATTTSGRNEQYF. CDR3 nucleotides: TGTGCCACCACGACTAGCGGGAGGAACGAGCAGTACTTC.

This clone showed up many times. The rearrangement uses TRBV28 and TRBJ1-2, with 8 bases that match TRBD1. V trimming: 7 bases; J trimming: 4 bases; junction bases outside the gene matches: 11. Germline assignment: CDR1 MDHEN and CDR2 SYDVKM. The CDR3 is made up of 15 amino acids. The CDR3 region is CASTRPGQAGYGYTF. The CDR3 nucleotides are TGTGCCAGCACGCGGCCGGGACAGGCTGGCTATGGCTACACCTTC.

The genes are TRBV19 and TRBJ2-1; D uncertain. This CDR3 spans 16 amino acids. Trimming stripped 5 bases from V and 0 bases from J, with 14 bases between. From germline, CDR1 is LNHDA and CDR2 SQIVND (reference sequence). Here the CDR3 reads CASSVRRPGSYNEQFF. The DNA of the CDR3 is TGTGCCAGTAGTGTGAGAAGGCCAGGCTCCTACAATGAGCAGTTCTTC.

The J gene is TRBJ2-1, the V gene TRBV18; the match to TRBD2 covers 9 bases. The J segment lost 7 bases and the V segment lost 4 bases, leaving 8 bases of the junction unmatched. In germline, CDR1 is KGHSH, CDR2 LQKENI. The CDR3 contains 15 residues. The chain's CDR3 is CASSRSGSQENEQFF. The CDR3 DNA follows: TGTGCCAGCTCACGTAGCGGGAGTCAGGAGAATGAGCAGTTCTTC.

The CDR3 is CASSSTGQGATNEKLFF. The CDR3 DNA follows: TGTGCCAGCAGCTCCACGGGACAGGGGGCAACTAATGAAAAACTGTTTTTT. The rearrangement uses TRBV7-9 and TRBJ1-4, with 11 bases matching TRBD1. Germline CDR1 reads SEHNR; CDR2 reads FQNEAQ (reference sequence). V lost 4 bases, J lost 0 bases, and 4 bases stayed unmatched. The CDR3 consists of 17 residues. Drawing the rest from reference TRBV7-9 and TRBJ1-4, the complete variable domain is DTGVSQNPRHKITKRGQNVTFRCDPISEHNRLYWYRQTLGQGPEFLTYFQNEAQLEKSRLLSDRFSAERPKGSFSTLEIQRTEQGDSAMYLCASSSTGQGATNEKLFFGSGTQLSVL.

Remarks on this clone: The DNA is omitted, as the CDR3 cannot be located on it reliably, and the CDR3 follows TCRdb's listing. The CDR3 protein is CASSFASGNKKYF. V is TRBV27 and J is TRBJ2-5; the listed D gene, TRBD2, was not tested against the DNA. Germline assignment: CDR1 MNHEY and CDR2 SMNVEV (reference sequence). Termini included, the CDR3 measures 13 amino acids.

V is TRBV10-3 and J is TRBJ1-5; 10 positions agree with TRBD1. With V trimmed by 6 bases and J by 5 bases, 4 bases remained unmatched. This CDR3 spans 14 amino acids. Germline V CDR1 and CDR2: ENHRY, SYGVKD. DNA for the CDR3: TGTGCCATCAGATCCGGGACAGGGGATCAGCCCCAGCATTTT. Residues: CAIRSGTGDQPQHF.

The chain recombines TRBV19 with TRBJ1-5; 9 bases align to TRBD1. Trimming cost V 2 bases and J 4 bases; bases outside gene matches: 12. Germline V gives CDR1 LNHDA, CDR2 SQIVND (reference sequence). This CDR3 contains 18 residues. The CDR3 here is CASSIRTGEGVWNQPQHF. The DNA for the CDR3 is TGTGCCAGTAGTATAAGGACAGGGGAAGGGGTTTGGAATCAGCCCCAGCATTTT. Combining the CDR3 with reference TRBV19 and TRBJ1-5 gives the whole variable domain DGGITQSPKYLFRKEGQNVTLSCEQNLNHDAMYWYRQDPGQGLRLIYYSQIVNDFQKGDIAEGYSVSREKKESFPLTVTSAQKNPTAFYLCASSIRTGEGVWNQPQHFGDGTRLSIL.

There are a few counts of this clone. The chain links TRBV7-2 to TRBJ2-1; possibly TRBD1 or TRBD2 for D (6 bases each). Trimming took off 1 base at V and 5 bases at J, with 12 bases between the two ends. Germline assignment: CDR1 SGHTA and CDR2 FQGNSA. The CDR3 is made up of 15 amino acids. CDR3 sequence reads: CASSLVERGDNEQFF. The CDR3 DNA is TGTGCCAGCAGCTTAGTAGAGAGGGGGGACAATGAGCAGTTCTTC.

This clone appeared a single time. This CDR3 is CASSLFGQLTDTQYF. Written as DNA, the CDR3 is TGTGCCAGCTCACTTTTTGGCCAACTCACAGATACGCAGTATTTT. This chain joins TRBV18 and TRBJ2-3; D is unresolved. Trimming removed 4 bases from V and 2 bases from J, with 13 bases in between. The V gene's germline CDR1 is KGHSH and CDR2 LQKENI. CDR3 size: 15 residues.

This chain uses TRBV5-1 with TRBJ2-7; D gene unclear. Germline V CDR1 and CDR2: SGHRS, YFSETQ. CDR3 length equals 14 residues. V lost 3 bases to trimming and J lost 5 bases, with 15 bases between them. The CDR3 coding sequence is TGCGCCAGCAGCTGGACCTTGGGGATCCACGAGCAGTACTTC. It is translated as CASSWTLGIHEQYF. The full variable domain, with the rest looked up from reference TRBV5-1 and TRBJ2-7, is KAGVTQTPRYLIKTRGQQVTLSCSPISGHRSVSWYQQTPGQGLQFLFEYFSETQRNKGNFPGRFSGRQFSNSRSEMNVSTLELGDSALYLCASSWTLGIHEQYFGPGTRLTVT.